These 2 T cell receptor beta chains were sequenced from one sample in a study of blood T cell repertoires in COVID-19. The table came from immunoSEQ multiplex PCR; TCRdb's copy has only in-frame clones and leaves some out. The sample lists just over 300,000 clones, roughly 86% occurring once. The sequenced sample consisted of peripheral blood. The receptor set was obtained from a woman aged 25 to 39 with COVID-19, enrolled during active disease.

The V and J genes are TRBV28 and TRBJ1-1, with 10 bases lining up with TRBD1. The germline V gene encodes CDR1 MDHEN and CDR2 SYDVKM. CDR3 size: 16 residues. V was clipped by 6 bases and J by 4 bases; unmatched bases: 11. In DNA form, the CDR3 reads TGTGCCAGCAGCGCACCAATCGGGACAGGGGTCACTGAAGCTTTCTTT. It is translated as CASSAPIGTGVTEAFF.

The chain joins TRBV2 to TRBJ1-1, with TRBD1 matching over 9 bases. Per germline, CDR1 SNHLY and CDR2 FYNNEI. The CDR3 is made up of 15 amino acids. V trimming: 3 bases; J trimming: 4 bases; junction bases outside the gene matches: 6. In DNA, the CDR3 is TGTGCCAGCAGTGACGGGACAGGGCTTACCACTGAAGCTTTCTTT. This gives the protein CASSDGTGLTTEAFF.